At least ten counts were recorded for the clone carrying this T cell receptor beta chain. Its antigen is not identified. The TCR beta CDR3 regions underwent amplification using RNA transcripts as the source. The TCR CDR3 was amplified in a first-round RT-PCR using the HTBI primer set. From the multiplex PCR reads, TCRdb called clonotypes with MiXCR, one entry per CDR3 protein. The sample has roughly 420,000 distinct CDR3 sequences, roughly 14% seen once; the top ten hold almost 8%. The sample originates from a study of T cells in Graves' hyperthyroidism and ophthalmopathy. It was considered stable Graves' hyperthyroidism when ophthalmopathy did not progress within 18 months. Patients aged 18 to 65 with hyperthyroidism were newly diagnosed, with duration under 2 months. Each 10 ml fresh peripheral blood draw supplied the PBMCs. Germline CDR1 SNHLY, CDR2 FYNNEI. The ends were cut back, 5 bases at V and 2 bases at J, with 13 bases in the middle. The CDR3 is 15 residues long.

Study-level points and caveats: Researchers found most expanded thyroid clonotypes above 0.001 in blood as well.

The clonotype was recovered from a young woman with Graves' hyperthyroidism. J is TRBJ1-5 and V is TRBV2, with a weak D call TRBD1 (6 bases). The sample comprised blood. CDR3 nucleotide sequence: TGTGCCAGCAGTTACAGGGTCGGAGGCAATCAGCCCCAGCATTTT. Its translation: CASSYRVGGNQPQHF.